The 26 T cell receptor beta chains in this list originate from one sample, sequenced in a study of cytomegalovirus exposure and HLA in healthy donors. Produced via immunoSEQ multiplex PCR; TCRdb's table is partial and in-frame only. The table has 200,000 to 250,000 clones, 83% seen once. The specimen was PBMCs. The receptors derive from a woman aged 18-29 years in good health and CMV-seronegative.

The chain combines TRBV5-1 with TRBJ2-1; 8 positions match TRBD2. V was pared by 3 bases and J by 2 bases, with 4 bases of the junction left unmatched. Looked up from germline, CDR1 is SGHRS and CDR2 is YFSETQ. This CDR3 spans 15 amino acids. CDR3 protein: CASSSDGGAYNEQFF. The CDR3 DNA sequence: TGCGCCAGCAGCTCGGACGGGGGGGCCTACAATGAGCAGTTCTTC.

This chain uses TRBV2 with TRBJ2-2; the D call may be TRBD1 or TRBD2 (6 bases each). V lost 8 bases and J 3 bases, leaving 22 bases between the germline ends. The length of the CDR3 is 17 residues. Germline loops: CDR1 SNHLY, CDR2 FYNNEI. CDR3 protein: CASDTPVRGVDTGELFF. The CDR3 bases are TGTGCCAGCGACACTCCCGTGAGGGGGGTTGACACCGGGGAGCTGTTTTTT.

The rearrangement links TRBV6-5 to TRBJ2-1, with 10 bases identical to TRBD2. Trimming removed 7 bases from V and 7 bases from J; junction bases left unmatched: 10. The CDR3 extends over 15 amino acids. Germline-derived CDR1 and CDR2 are MNHEY and SVGAGI. The CDR3 nucleotides are TGTGCCAGCACCCGGACTAGCGGTCCCGGGAATGAGCAGTTCTTC. As protein: CASTRTSGPGNEQFF.

This clone was counted between two and nine times. The rearrangement uses TRBV5-6 and TRBJ1-5; 8 bases map to TRBD1. The CDR3 is 15 residues long. Germline CDR1 and CDR2: SGHDT and YYEEEE. V lost 5 bases and J lost 4; bases outside the gene matches: 8. In DNA form, the CDR3 reads TGTGCCAGCAGTATGGGGACAGGATTTAATCAGCCCCAGCATTTT. Residues: CASSMGTGFNQPQHF.

The chain is built from TRBV27 and TRBJ1-5; TRBD1 matches 7 bases. Germline values: CDR1 MNHEY, CDR2 SMNVEV (reference sequence). V was clipped by 5 bases and J by 0 bases; unmatched bases: 7. The CDR3 runs to 16 residues. CDR3 sequence (DNA): TGTGCCAGCAGTCTCACAGGGGTGAGTAGCAATCAGCCCCAGCATTTT. Translated, it gives CASSLTGVSSNQPQHF.

V is TRBV2 and J is TRBJ1-4; no clear D. CDR3 length: 14 residues. V lost 2 bases and J lost 8, with 12 bases in between. Looked up from germline, CDR1 is SNHLY and CDR2 is FYNNEI. CDR3 amino acids: CASSESGGGEKLFF. The CDR3 region has the DNA TGTGCCAGCAGTGAAAGCGGCGGAGGAGAAAAACTGTTTTTT.

The genes are TRBV28 and TRBJ1-4; unclear D gene. CDR3 length: 12 amino acids. Trimming removed 2 bases at V and 9 bases at J, with 7 bases between. Germline V gives CDR1 MDHEN, CDR2 SYDVKM. Written as DNA, the CDR3 is TGTGCCAGCAGTTTACCGGTCCAAAAACTGTTTTTT. Its protein is CASSLPVQKLFF.

The rearrangement uses TRBV27 and TRBJ2-1; TRBD2 agrees at 7 bases. The CDR3 sequence is 15 residues long. Germline V gene data show CDR1 as MNHEY and CDR2 as SMNVEV (reference sequence). J was trimmed by 0 bases and V by 5 bases; bases with no gene match: 4. CDR3 in amino acids: CASSPQRGSYNEQFF. CDR3 DNA: TGTGCCAGCAGTCCCCAGCGGGGCTCCTACAATGAGCAGTTCTTC.

V usage is TRBV27 and J usage is TRBJ1-1; D is possibly TRBD1 (5 bases). CDR3 length: 16 amino acids. Trimming cost V 2 bases and J 4 bases, with 17 bases left between them. The V gene's germline CDR1 is MNHEY and CDR2 SMNVEV (reference sequence). In DNA form, the CDR3 reads TGTGCCAGCAGTTTAGCCGGTCCCTTGGGGGGCACTGAAGCTTTCTTT. Its translation: CASSLAGPLGGTEAFF.

The rearrangement joins TRBV2 to TRBJ1-1, with a weak D call TRBD1 (6 bases). Germline values: CDR1 SNHLY, CDR2 FYNNEI. The V end lost 7 bases, the J end lost 6 bases, and 12 bases lay between the germline ends. The CDR3 runs 12 residues. CDR3 DNA: TGTGCCAGCACGAGGGGGGCACCTGAAGCTTTCTTT. Translated, it gives CASTRGAPEAFF.

This clone was seen more than once but under ten times. V gene TRBV25-1 combines with J gene TRBJ1-5; D ambiguous. CDR3 length: 14 residues. Looked up from germline, CDR1 is MGHDK and CDR2 is SYGVNS. Trimming pared 5 bases from V and 2 bases from J, leaving 10 bases between. For the CDR3, the DNA is TGTGCCAGCAGTCGGCCTGGGGGCAATCAGCCCCAGCATTTT. It yields the protein CASSRPGGNQPQHF.

This clone has only a few counts. The chain couples TRBV28 to TRBJ1-6; D gene uncertain. In germline, CDR1 is MDHEN, CDR2 SYDVKM. This CDR3 is built from 11 residues. The CDR3 coding sequence is TGTGGGACGCAGTCGAATTCACCCCTCCACTTT. Its translation is CGTQSNSPLHF.

This chain connects TRBV4-1 to TRBJ2-7, with D possibly being TRBD2 (5 bases). V was cut by 3 bases and J by 3 bases, with 12 bases left in between. The CDR3 contains 14 residues. Germline lookup yields CDR1 MGHRA and CDR2 YSYEKL. The CDR3: CASSQGPRGYEQYF. The CDR3 DNA follows: TGCGCCAGCAGCCAGGGCCCCCGGGGCTACGAGCAGTACTTC.

The chain joins TRBV2 to TRBJ1-3, with D possibly matching TRBD1 (6 bases). This CDR3 has 16 amino acids. Germline CDR1 is SNHLY and CDR2 is FYNNEI. The V and J ends lost 2 bases and 7 bases respectively, with 18 bases between them. CDR3: CASSERGWKLTNTIYF. The DNA of the CDR3 is TGTGCCAGCAGTGAAAGGGGGTGGAAGTTAACCAACACCATATATTTT.

This clone was counted a few times. The V gene is TRBV6-1, the J gene TRBJ2-7, with D perhaps matching TRBD1 (6 bases). The CDR3 runs 14 residues. Germline CDR1 is MNHNS and CDR2 is SASEGT. The ends were cut back, 7 bases at V and 6 bases at J, with 19 bases in the middle. The CDR3 loop is CASNRDRSTGEQYF. The CDR3 coding sequence is TGTGCCAGCAACAGGGACCGATCTACGGGCGAGCAGTACTTC.

This clone was found once. This chain links TRBV30 with TRBJ2-7, with 9 bases matching TRBD1. Germline V gene sequence: CDR1 GTSNPN, CDR2 SVGIG (reference sequence). CDR3 length: 13 amino acids. V trimming: 3 bases; J trimming: 5 bases; junction bases outside the gene matches: 5. The CDR3 DNA reads TGTGCCTGGAGGGGACAGGGTAAGGACGAGCAGTACTTC. This gives the protein CAWRGQGKDEQYF.

The chain has TRBV6-1 and TRBJ2-7, with TRBD2 matching over 9 bases. Germline CDR1 reads MNHNS; CDR2 reads SASEGT. The CDR3 totals 14 residues. Trimming took 8 bases from V and 2 from J; bases not matched to a gene: 7. CDR3 DNA sequence: TGTGCCAGCTTTCAGGCTAGCGGGACCTACGAGCAGTACTTC. Its protein is CASFQASGTYEQYF.

The chain combines TRBV9 with TRBJ2-3; TRBD1 matches at 8 bases. The CDR3 is 18 amino acids. CDR1 and CDR2 (germline): SGDLS, YYNGEE. V trimming: 3 bases; J trimming: 3 bases; junction bases outside the gene matches: 15. The CDR3 region is CASSAQQRLDRGTDTQYF. The CDR3 DNA sequence: TGTGCCAGCAGCGCCCAACAACGCCTAGACAGGGGAACAGATACGCAGTATTTT.

The V and J genes are TRBV20-1 and TRBJ1-2; D is possibly TRBD1 (5 bases). V was shortened by 2 bases and J by 14 bases, with 15 bases between the two germline ends. CDR1 is DFQATT, CDR2 SNEGSKA, per germline (reference sequence). This CDR3 region has 11 residues. CDR3 sequence (DNA): TGCAGTGCTAGATGGGGGGATCGATGGACCTTC. This encodes CSARWGDRWTF.

This chain links TRBV7-6 with TRBJ1-4, with D unclear. In germline, CDR1 is SGHVS, CDR2 FNYEAQ. V gave up 1 base and J gave up 8 bases, with 14 bases separating them. The CDR3 has 15 amino acids. CDR3: CASSLGPGGNEKLFF. The CDR3, as DNA: TGTGCCAGCAGCTTAGGGCCCGGAGGCAACGAAAAACTGTTTTTT.

The rearrangement uses TRBV28 and TRBJ1-2; the D gene is possibly TRBD1 (6 bases). Germline CDR1 and CDR2: MDHEN and SYDVKM. V was trimmed by 6 bases and J by 0 bases, leaving 14 bases between them. This CDR3 comprises 15 residues. DNA of the CDR3: TGTGCCAGCAGATCTACAGGGCCAGCTAACTATGGCTACACCTTC. Its protein product is CASRSTGPANYGYTF.

This chain uses TRBV10-3 with TRBJ1-4; D is undetermined. Between the trimmed V and J ends, which lost 6 bases and 7 bases, there was a span of 12 bases. The CDR3 is 13 amino acids. Germline CDR1 reads ENHRY; CDR2 reads SYGVKD. The CDR3 region is CAIRKGSSEKLFF. The CDR3 DNA reads as TGTGCCATCAGGAAAGGAAGCAGTGAAAAACTGTTTTTT.

V and J are TRBV11-2 and TRBJ2-2; 8 bases agree with TRBD1. J was trimmed by 6 bases and V by 2 bases; bases with no gene match: 8. CDR3 length: 16 amino acids. The germline V gene has CDR1 SGHAT and CDR2 FQNNGV. CDR3 coding DNA: TGTGCCAGCAGCTTATCACAGGGGGTGCTACCCGGGGAGCTGTTTTTT. Amino acid sequence: CASSLSQGVLPGELFF.

The chain has TRBV30 and TRBJ2-7; 7 bases line up with TRBD1. The CDR3 extends over 12 amino acids. The V segment lost 2 bases and the J segment 5 bases; nucleotides outside the gene matches: 3. CDR1 and CDR2 (germline): GTSNPN, SVGIG (reference sequence). In DNA form, the CDR3 reads TGTGCCTGGAGTAGACAGGGCCACGAGCAGTACTTC. It specifies CAWSRQGHEQYF.

The gene calls are TRBV9 and TRBJ2-2; D remains unclear. The CDR3 spans 15 residues. Germline CDR1 is SGDLS and CDR2 is YYNGEE. The ends were cut back, 3 bases at V and 6 bases at J, with 15 bases in the middle. The CDR3, as DNA: TGTGCCAGCAGCGCAAGACCTCCGCCCGCCGGGGAGCTGTTTTTT. This translates into CASSARPPPAGELFF.

The gene calls are TRBV7-9 and TRBJ2-7; TRBD2 matches at 7 bases. The V and J ends lost 3 bases and 2 bases, in that order; junction bases with no gene match: 7. The CDR3 covers 15 residues. Germline CDR1 SEHNR, CDR2 FQNEAQ (reference sequence). The CDR3: CASSLWGSGTYEQYF. DNA of the CDR3: TGTGCCAGCAGCTTGTGGGGGAGCGGGACCTACGAGCAGTACTTC.